This TCR beta chain was sequenced during a study of PD-1 blockade in classical Hodgkin lymphoma. Regarding the study as a whole: By C4D1, CD4+ diversity increased significantly, especially in complete responders. It was among complete responders that baseline diversity resembled that of newly diagnosed patients.

This CDR3 has 14 residues. The germline CDR1 and CDR2 sequences are SGHRS and YFSETQ. Germline trimming cut 4 bases from V and 5 bases from J; bases unmatched to any gene: 6. After autologous stem cell transplantation all patients relapsed, and prior brentuximab vedotin exposure differed between cohorts. TCRdb's copy holds only in-frame clones and misses some; the assay was immunoSEQ multiplex PCR. Of approximately 98,000 clones detected, 80% to 90% appear once; the ten largest clones hold just under 20%. Turning to this clone: Its antigen is unidentified.

The sequencing here drew on peripheral blood mononuclear cells (PBMCs), taken before the second cycle of nivolumab. The source of this sequence is a human donor with classical Hodgkin lymphoma. The chain employs TRBV5-1 and TRBJ2-5; 9 positions agree with TRBD1. This CDR3 is CASSKQGAEETQYF. CDR3 in DNA: TGCGCCAGCAGCAAACAGGGGGCTGAGGAGACCCAGTACTTC.